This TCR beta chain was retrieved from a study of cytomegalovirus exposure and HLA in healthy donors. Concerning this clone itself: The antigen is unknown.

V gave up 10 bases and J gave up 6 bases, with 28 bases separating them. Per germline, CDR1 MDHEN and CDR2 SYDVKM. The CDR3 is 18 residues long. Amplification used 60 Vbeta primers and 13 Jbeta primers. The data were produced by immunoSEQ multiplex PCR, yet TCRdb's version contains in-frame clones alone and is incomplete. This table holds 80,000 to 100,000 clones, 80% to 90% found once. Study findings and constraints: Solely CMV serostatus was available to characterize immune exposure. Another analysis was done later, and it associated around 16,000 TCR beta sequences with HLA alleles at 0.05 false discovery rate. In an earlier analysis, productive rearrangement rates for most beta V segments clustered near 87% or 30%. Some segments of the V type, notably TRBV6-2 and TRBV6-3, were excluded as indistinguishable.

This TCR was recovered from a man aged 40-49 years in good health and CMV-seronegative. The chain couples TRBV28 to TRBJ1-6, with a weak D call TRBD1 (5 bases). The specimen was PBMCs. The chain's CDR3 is CATYAGVARSISNSPLHF. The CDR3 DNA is TGTGCCACCTACGCGGGGGTAGCCAGATCAATTAGTAATTCACCCCTCCACTTT.